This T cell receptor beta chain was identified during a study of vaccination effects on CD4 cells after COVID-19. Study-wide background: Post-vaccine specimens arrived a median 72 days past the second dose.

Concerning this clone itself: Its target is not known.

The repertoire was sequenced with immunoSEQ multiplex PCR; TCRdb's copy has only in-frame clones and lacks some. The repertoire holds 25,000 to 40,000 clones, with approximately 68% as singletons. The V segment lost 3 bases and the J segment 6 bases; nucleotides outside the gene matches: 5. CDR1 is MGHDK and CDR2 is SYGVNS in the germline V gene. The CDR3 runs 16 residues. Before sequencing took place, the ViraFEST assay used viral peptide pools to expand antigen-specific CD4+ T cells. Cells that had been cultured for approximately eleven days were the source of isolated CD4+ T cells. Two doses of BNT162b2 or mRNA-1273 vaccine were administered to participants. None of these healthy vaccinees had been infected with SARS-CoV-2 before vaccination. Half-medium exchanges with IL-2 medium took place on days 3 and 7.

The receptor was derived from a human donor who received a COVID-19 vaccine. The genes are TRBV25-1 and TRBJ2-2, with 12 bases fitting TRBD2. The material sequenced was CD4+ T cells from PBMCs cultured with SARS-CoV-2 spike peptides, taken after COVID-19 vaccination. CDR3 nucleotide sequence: TGTGCCAGCAGTGATCTAGGGACTAGCGGGCCCGGGGAGCTGTTTTTT. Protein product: CASSDLGTSGPGELFF.